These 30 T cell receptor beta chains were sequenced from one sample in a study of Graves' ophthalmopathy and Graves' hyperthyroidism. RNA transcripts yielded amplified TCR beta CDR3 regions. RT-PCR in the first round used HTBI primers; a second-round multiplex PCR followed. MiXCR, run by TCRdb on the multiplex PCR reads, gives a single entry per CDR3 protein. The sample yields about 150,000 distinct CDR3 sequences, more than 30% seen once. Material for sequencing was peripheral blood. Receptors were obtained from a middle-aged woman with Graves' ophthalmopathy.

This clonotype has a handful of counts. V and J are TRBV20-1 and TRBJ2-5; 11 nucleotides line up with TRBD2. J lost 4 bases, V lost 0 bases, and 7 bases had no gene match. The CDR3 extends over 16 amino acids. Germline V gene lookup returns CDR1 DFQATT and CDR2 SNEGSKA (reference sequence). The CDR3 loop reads CSARDHLAGGPETQYF. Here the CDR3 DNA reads TGCAGTGCTAGAGATCATTTAGCGGGGGGGCCAGAGACCCAGTACTTC.

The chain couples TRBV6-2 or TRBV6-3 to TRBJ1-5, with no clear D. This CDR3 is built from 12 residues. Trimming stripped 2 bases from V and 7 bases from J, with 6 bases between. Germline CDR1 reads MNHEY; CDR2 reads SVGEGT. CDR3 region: CASSYARQPQHF. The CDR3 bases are TGTGCCAGCAGTTACGCCCGGCAGCCCCAGCATTTT.

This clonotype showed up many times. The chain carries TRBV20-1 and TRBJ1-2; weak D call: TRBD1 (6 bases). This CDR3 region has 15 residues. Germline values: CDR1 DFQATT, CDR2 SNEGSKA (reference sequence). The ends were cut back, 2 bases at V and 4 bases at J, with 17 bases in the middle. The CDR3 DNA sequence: TGCAGTGCTAGAATTGAGGGGGATAAGAGCTATGGCTACACCTTC. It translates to CSARIEGDKSYGYTF.

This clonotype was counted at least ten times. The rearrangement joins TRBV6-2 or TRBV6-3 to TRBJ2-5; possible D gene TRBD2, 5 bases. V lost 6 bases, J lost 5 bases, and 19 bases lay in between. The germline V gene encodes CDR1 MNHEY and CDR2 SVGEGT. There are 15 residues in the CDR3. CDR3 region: CASRHHGRGRETQYF. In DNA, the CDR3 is TGTGCCAGCAGACACCATGGGAGAGGCAGGGAGACCCAGTACTTC.

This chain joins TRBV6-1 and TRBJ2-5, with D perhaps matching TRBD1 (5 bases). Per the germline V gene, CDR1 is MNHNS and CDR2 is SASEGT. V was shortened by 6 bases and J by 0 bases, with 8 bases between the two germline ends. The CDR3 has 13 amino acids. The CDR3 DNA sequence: TGTGCCAGCAGCCTCAGGGACCAAGAGACCCAGTACTTC. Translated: CASSLRDQETQYF.

This CDR3 is CASSSPVVETETQYF. The DNA of the CDR3 is TGTGCCAGCAGTTCCCCTGTCGTGGAGACAGAGACCCAGTACTTC. The genes are TRBV28 and TRBJ2-5; no definite D call. Germline CDR1 reads MDHEN; CDR2 reads SYDVKM. V was cut by 4 bases and J by 4 bases, with 16 bases left in between. There are 15 residues in the CDR3.

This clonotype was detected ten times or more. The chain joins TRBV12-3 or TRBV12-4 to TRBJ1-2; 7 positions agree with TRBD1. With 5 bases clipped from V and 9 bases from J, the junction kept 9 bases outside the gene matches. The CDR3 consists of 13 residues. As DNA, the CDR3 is TGTGCCAGCAGTCCGGTGGGACAGTCTCGCTACACCTTC. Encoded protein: CASSPVGQSRYTF.

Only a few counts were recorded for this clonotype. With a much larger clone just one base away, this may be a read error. The CDR3 bases are TGTGCCTGGGGGTGGTGGGACTGGACGAACACCGGGGAGCTGTTTTTT. Its protein product is CAWGWWDWTNTGELFF. The V call is TRBV30, the J call TRBJ2-2; weak D call: TRBD2 (6 bases). This CDR3 is built from 16 residues. In germline, CDR1 is GTSNPN, CDR2 SVGIG (reference sequence). Trimming shortened V by 5 bases and J by 0 bases, and 16 bases separated the two germline ends.

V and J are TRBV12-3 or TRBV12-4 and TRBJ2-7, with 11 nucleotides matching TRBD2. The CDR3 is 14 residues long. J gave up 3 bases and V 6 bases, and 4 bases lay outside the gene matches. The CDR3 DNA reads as TGTGCCAGCAGAGGGACTAGCGGCCTCTACGAGCAGTACTTC. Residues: CASRGTSGLYEQYF.

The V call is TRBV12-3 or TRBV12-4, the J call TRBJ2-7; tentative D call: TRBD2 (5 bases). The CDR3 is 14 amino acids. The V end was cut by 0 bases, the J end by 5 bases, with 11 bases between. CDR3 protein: CASSLAFKRDEQYF. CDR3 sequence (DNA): TGTGCCAGCAGTTTAGCGTTCAAGAGGGACGAGCAGTACTTC.

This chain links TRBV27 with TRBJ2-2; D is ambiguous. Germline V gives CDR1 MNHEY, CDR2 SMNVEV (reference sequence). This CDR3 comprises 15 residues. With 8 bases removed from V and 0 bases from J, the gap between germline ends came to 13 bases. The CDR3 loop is CASLAYRANTGELFF. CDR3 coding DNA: TGTGCCAGCCTCGCTTACAGAGCGAACACCGGGGAGCTGTTTTTT.

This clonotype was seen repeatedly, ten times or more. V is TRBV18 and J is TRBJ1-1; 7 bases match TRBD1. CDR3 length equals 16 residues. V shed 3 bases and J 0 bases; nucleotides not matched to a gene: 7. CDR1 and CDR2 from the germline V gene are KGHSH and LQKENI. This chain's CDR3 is CASSPRQGKMNTEAFF. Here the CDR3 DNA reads TGTGCCAGCTCACCGAGACAGGGAAAGATGAACACTGAAGCTTTCTTT.

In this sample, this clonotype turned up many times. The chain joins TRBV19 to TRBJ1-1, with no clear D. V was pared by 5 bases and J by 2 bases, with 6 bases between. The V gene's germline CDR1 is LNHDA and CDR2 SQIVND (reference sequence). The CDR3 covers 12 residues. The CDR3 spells CASSFSNTEAFF. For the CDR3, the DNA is TGTGCCAGTAGTTTCAGTAACACTGAAGCTTTCTTT.

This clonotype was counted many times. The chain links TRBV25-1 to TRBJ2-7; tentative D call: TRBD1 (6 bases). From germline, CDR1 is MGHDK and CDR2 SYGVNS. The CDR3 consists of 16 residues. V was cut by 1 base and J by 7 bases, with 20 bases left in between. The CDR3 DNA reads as TGTGCCAGCAGTGAATCCGGACAAGGGGGAGTGGGGGAGCAGTACTTC. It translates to CASSESGQGGVGEQYF.

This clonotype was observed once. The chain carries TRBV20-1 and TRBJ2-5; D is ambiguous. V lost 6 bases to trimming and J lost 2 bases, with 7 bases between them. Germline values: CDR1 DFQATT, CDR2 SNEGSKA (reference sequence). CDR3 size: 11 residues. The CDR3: CSAALQETQYF. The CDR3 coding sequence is TGCAGTGCAGCCCTACAAGAGACCCAGTACTTC.

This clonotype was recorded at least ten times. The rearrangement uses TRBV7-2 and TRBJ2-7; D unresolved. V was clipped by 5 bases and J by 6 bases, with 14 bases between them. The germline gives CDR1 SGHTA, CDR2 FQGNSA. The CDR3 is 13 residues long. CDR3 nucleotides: TGTGCCAGCAGCGGAAACGTTGTTGGCGAGCAGTACTTC. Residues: CASSGNVVGEQYF.

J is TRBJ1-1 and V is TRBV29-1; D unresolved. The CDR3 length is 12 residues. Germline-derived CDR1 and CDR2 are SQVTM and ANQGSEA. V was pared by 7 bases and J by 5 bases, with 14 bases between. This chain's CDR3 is CSAIREGTEAFF. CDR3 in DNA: TGCAGCGCGATCCGGGAGGGAACTGAAGCTTTCTTT.

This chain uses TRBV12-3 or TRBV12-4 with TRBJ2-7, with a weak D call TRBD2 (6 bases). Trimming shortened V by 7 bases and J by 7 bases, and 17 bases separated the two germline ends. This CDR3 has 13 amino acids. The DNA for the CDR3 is TGTGCCAGCACCCTCGGGGGAAGAGAGGAGCAGTACTTC. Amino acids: CASTLGGREEQYF.

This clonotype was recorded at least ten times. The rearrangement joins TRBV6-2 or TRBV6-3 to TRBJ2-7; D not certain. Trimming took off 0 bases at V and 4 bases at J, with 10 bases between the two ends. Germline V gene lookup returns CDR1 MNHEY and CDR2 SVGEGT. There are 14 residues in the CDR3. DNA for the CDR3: TGTGCCAGCAGTTACTCTGGGGTAAGGTACGAGCAGTACTTC. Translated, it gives CASSYSGVRYEQYF.

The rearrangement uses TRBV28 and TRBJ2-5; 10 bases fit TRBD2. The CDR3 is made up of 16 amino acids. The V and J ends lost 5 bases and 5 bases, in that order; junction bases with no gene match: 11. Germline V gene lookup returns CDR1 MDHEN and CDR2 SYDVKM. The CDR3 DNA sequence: TGTGCCAGCAGTCCTCGCTGGCTAGCGGGAGTCGAGACCCAGTACTTC. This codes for CASSPRWLAGVETQYF.

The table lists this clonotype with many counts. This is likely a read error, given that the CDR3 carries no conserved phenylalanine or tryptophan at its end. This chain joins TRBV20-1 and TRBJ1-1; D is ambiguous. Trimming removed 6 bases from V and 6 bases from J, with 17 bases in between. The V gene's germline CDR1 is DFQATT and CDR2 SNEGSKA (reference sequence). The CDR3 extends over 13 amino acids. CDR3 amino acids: CSAYGPLAPEAFS. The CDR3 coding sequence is TGCAGTGCCTATGGCCCTCTTGCCCCTGAAGCTTTCTCT.

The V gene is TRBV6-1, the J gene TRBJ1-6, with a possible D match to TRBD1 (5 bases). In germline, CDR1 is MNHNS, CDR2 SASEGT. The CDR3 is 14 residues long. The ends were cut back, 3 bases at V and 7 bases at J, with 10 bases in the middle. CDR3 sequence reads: CASSEFDSNSPLHF. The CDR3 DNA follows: TGTGCCAGCAGTGAGTTCGACAGCAATTCACCCCTCCACTTT.

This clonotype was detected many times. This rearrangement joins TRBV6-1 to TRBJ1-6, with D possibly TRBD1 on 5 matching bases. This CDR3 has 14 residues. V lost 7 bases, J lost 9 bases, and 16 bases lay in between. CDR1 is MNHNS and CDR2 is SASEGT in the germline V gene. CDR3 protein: CASTSGLDFSPLHF. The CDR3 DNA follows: TGTGCCAGCACCTCGGGACTGGACTTTTCACCCCTCCACTTT.

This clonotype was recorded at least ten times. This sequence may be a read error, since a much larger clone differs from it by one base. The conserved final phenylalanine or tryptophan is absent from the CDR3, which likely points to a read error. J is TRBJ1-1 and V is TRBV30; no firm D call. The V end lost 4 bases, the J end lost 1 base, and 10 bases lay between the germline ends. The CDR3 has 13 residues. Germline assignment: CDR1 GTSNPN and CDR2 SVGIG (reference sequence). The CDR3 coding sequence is TGTGCCTGGACCTTCAGTCAGAACACTGAAGCTTTCTCT. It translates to CAWTFSQNTEAFS.

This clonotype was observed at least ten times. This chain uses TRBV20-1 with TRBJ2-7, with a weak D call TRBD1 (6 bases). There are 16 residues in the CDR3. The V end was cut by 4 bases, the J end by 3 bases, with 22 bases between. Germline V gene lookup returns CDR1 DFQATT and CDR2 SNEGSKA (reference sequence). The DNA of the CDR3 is TGCAGTGCTAAACCCTACGCTGGGGGCTTGGACTACGAGCAGTACTTC. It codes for CSAKPYAGGLDYEQYF.

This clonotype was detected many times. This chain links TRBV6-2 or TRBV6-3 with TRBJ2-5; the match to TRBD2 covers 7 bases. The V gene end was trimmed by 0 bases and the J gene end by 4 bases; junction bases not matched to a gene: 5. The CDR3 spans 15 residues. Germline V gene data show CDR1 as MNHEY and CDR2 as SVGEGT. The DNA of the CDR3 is TGTGCCAGCAGTTACTCGACTAGCAGAGCAGAGACCCAGTACTTC. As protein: CASSYSTSRAETQYF.

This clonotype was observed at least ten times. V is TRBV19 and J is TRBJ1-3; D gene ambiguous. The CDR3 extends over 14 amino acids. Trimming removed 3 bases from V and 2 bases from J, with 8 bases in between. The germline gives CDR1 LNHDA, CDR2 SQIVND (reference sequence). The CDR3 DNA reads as TGTGCCAGTAGTATTGGGAGTGCTGGAAACACCATATATTTT. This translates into CASSIGSAGNTIYF.

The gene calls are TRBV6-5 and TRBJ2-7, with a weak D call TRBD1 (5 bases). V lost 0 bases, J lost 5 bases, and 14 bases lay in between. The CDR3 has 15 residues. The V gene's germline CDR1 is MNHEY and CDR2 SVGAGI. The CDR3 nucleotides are TGTGCCAGCAGTTACTCGATGGGCAGGGCCAACGAGCAGTACTTC. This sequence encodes CASSYSMGRANEQYF.

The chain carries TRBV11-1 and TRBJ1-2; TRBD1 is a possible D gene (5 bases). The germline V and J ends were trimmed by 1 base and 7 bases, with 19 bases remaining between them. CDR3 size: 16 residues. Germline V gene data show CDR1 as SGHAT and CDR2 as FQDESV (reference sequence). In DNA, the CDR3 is TGTGCCAGCAGCTTAGAGGTGGAGGGGATACGGGCTGGCTACACCTTC. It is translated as CASSLEVEGIRAGYTF. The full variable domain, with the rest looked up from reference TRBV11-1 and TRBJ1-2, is EAEVAQSPRYKITEKSQAVAFWCDPISGHATLYWYRQILGQGPELLVQFQDESVVDDSQLPKDRFSAERLKGVDSTLKIQPAELGDSAMYLCASSLEVEGIRAGYTFGSGTRLTVV.

CDR3 nucleotide sequence: TGTGCCAGCAGTTGGACTAGCGCATCCTACGAGCAGTACTTC. It codes for CASSWTSASYEQYF. The rearrangement joins TRBV12-3 or TRBV12-4 to TRBJ2-7; 9 positions match TRBD2. J gave up 1 base and V 4 bases, and 2 bases lay outside the gene matches. The CDR3 has 14 residues.